This is a list of T cell receptor beta chains from one sample in a study of control samples from healthy donors and cancer patients. Only in-frame clones appear in the TCRdb table, and some are missing; sequencing was by immunoSEQ multiplex PCR. The table records about 150,000 clones, 75% to 95% of them present only once. Material for sequencing was blood. These receptors all come from a woman aged 40 to 50 in good health. CDR3s include the opening cysteine and the closing phenylalanine or tryptophan. D genes are given only for firm matches. Clone size is given for some rows only: seen once, a few or many times, or a class if the clone is expanded.

clone_size: .; d_call: TRBD1; v_call: TRBV5-1; j_call: TRBJ2-1; cdr3_nt: TGCGCCAGCAGCAACATCCCGGGACAGAACAATGAGCAGTTCTTC; cdr3_aa: CASSNIPGQNNEQFF
clone_size: .; d_call: TRBD1; v_call: TRBV9; j_call: TRBJ1-1; cdr3_nt: TGTGCCAGCAGCGCCGGGACAGTAGCTTTCTTT; cdr3_aa: CASSAGTVAFF
clone_size: .; d_call: TRBD2; v_call: TRBV5-1; j_call: TRBJ2-7; cdr3_nt: TGCGCCAGCAGCTCGGGGACTAGTAGAACCTACGAGCAGTACTTC; cdr3_aa: CASSSGTSRTYEQYF
clone_size: .; d_call: .; v_call: TRBV10-2; j_call: TRBJ1-2; cdr3_nt: TGCGCCAGCAGTGAGACGGAGTTGTATGGCTACACCTTC; cdr3_aa: CASSETELYGYTF
clone_size: .; d_call: TRBD2; v_call: TRBV7-3; j_call: TRBJ2-3; cdr3_nt: TGTGCCAGCAGCTTACGGCTAGCGGGGGGAGCAGATACGCAGTATTTT; cdr3_aa: CASSLRLAGGADTQYF
clone_size: .; d_call: TRBD1; v_call: TRBV6-5; j_call: TRBJ1-3; cdr3_nt: TGTGCCAGCAGTTACTCCGGGACAGGGACCGGAAACACCATATATTTT; cdr3_aa: CASSYSGTGTGNTIYF
clone_size: .; d_call: .; v_call: TRBV7-8; j_call: TRBJ1-2; cdr3_nt: TGTGCCAGCAGCTTAGAAGGTCGTTGGGGCTATGGCTACACCTTC; cdr3_aa: CASSLEGRWGYGYTF
clone_size: .; d_call: TRBD2; v_call: TRBV13; j_call: TRBJ2-3; cdr3_nt: TGTGCCAGCAGCTTAGCGGCTAGCGGGGGCACAGATACGCAGTATTTT; cdr3_aa: CASSLAASGGTDTQYF
clone_size: .; d_call: .; v_call: TRBV12-3/TRBV12-4; j_call: TRBJ2-7; cdr3_nt: TGTGCCAGCCGAAAAATAAGCTCCTACGAGCAGTACTTC; cdr3_aa: CASRKISSYEQYF
clone_size: few; d_call: .; v_call: TRBV11-1; j_call: TRBJ2-1; cdr3_nt: TGTGCCAGCAGCTTAGCCTTACAATTCCCCTACAATGAGCAGTTCTTC; cdr3_aa: CASSLALQFPYNEQFF
clone_size: once; d_call: TRBD2; v_call: TRBV28; j_call: TRBJ2-7; cdr3_nt: TGTGCCAGCATCACCCAGGGCGGGGGGGCCTACGAGCAGTACTTC; cdr3_aa: CASITQGGGAYEQYF
clone_size: .; d_call: .; v_call: TRBV4-1; j_call: TRBJ2-6; cdr3_nt: TGCGCCAGCAGCCAAGAGGGGTCGAGGGGGTTCTCTGGGGCCAACGTCCTGACTTTC; cdr3_aa: CASSQEGSRGFSGANVLTF
clone_size: .; d_call: .; v_call: TRBV27; j_call: TRBJ1-1; cdr3_nt: TGTGCCATCCCGGGAGGTACATCTAATGAAGAAGCTTTCTTT; cdr3_aa: CAIPGGTSNEEAFF
clone_size: .; d_call: .; v_call: TRBV2; j_call: TRBJ2-3; cdr3_nt: TGTGCCAGCTCGCTTACAGATACGCAGTATTTT; cdr3_aa: CASSLTDTQYF
clone_size: once; d_call: TRBD2; v_call: TRBV28; j_call: TRBJ2-3; cdr3_nt: TGTGCCAGCAGTTTAGGGACTAGCGACACAGATACGCAGTATTTT; cdr3_aa: CASSLGTSDTDTQYF
clone_size: once; d_call: TRBD2; v_call: TRBV3-1/TRBV3-2; j_call: TRBJ2-1; cdr3_nt: TGTGCCAGCAGCCAAGCCGGACTAGCGCATGAGCAGTTCTTC; cdr3_aa: CASSQAGLAHEQFF
clone_size: .; d_call: .; v_call: TRBV19; j_call: TRBJ1-2; cdr3_nt: TGTGCCAGCCGTCACCCCCTAAGTGGCTACACCTTC; cdr3_aa: CASRHPLSGYTF
clone_size: .; d_call: .; v_call: TRBV7-2; j_call: TRBJ2-5; cdr3_nt: TGTGCCAGCAGCTTATTGGGGGTGGGAGAGACCCAGTACTTC; cdr3_aa: CASSLLGVGETQYF
clone_size: .; d_call: TRBD2; v_call: TRBV7-9; j_call: TRBJ2-7; cdr3_nt: TGTGCCAGCAGCTTAGAGGGAGGGAAAGCCTACGAGCAGTACTTC; cdr3_aa: CASSLEGGKAYEQYF
clone_size: .; d_call: TRBD1; v_call: TRBV5-1; j_call: TRBJ1-2; cdr3_nt: TGCGCCAGCAGCTTGGGGGACAGGTCGGTTGGCTATGGCTACACCTTC; cdr3_aa: CASSLGDRSVGYGYTF
clone_size: many; d_call: TRBD2; v_call: TRBV2; j_call: TRBJ2-3; cdr3_nt: TGTGCCAGCAGCGCAGGACTAGCGGGGAGCGCAGATACGCAGTATTTT; cdr3_aa: CASSAGLAGSADTQYF
clone_size: .; d_call: .; v_call: TRBV11-2; j_call: TRBJ2-5; cdr3_nt: TGTGCCAGCAGCTTGGACGGATCGGTTAAGGAGACCCAGTACTTC; cdr3_aa: CASSLDGSVKETQYF